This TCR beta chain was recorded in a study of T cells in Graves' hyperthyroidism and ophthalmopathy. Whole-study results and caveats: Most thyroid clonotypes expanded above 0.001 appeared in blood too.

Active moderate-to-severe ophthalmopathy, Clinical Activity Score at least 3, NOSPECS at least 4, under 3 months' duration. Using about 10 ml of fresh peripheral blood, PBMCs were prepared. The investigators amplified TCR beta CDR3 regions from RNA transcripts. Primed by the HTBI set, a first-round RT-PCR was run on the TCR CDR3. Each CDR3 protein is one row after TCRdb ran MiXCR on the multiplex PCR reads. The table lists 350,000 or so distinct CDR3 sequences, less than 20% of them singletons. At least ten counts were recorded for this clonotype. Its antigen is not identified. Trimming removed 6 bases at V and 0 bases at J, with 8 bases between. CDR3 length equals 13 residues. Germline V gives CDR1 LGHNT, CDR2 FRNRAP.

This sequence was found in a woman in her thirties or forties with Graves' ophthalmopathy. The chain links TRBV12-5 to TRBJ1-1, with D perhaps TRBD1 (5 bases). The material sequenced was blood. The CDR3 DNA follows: TGTGCTAGTGGCCGGGGGGTGAACACTGAAGCTTTCTTT. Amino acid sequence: CASGRGVNTEAFF.